This T cell receptor (beta chain) was obtained from a study of shared clonotypes between healthy human individuals. Study observations and caveats: Only blood was sampled, and tissue TCR repertoires likely differ from blood ones. Enrolling few donors narrowed the genetic and exposure-history diversity that was represented.

Profiling relied on immunoSEQ multiplex PCR, and the TCRdb table lists in-frame clones only, not all of them. The sample lists over a million clones, 97% to 99% seen once, with approximately 0.4% in the top ten. The CDR3 runs 14 residues. Germline V CDR1 and CDR2: MDHEN, SYDVKM. V dropped 5 bases and J dropped 2 bases, with 13 bases sitting between them. As to this clone: Its antigen remains unidentified.

This chain links TRBV28 with TRBJ2-7, with a tentative D call TRBD1 (6 bases). The TCR comes from a man younger than 45 in good health. The sequenced sample was naive CD4+ T cells sorted from blood. Specified subset: CD45RA+ positively selected. The CDR3: CASSPRTEAYEQYF. CDR3 DNA sequence: TGTGCCAGCAGTCCCCGGACAGAAGCCTACGAGCAGTACTTC.